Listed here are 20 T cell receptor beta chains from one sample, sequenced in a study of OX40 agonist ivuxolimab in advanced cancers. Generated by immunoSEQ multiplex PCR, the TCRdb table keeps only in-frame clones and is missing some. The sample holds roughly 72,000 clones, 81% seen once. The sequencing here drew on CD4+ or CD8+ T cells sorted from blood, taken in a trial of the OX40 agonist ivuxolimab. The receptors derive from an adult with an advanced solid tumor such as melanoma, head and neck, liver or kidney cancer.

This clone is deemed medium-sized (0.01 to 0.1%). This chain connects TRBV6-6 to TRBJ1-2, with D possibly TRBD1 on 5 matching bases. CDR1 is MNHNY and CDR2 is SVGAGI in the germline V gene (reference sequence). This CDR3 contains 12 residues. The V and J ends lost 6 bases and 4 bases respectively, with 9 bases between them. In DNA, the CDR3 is TGTGCCAGCAGCTCTGACAGCTATGGCTACACCTTC. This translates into CASSSDSYGYTF.

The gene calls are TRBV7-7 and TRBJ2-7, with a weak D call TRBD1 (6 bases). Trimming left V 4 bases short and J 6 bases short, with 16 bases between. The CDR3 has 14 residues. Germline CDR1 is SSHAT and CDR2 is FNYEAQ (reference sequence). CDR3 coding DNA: TGTGCCAGCAGCTCATTTGGGGTAGGGGGCGAGCAGTACTTC. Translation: CASSSFGVGGEQYF.

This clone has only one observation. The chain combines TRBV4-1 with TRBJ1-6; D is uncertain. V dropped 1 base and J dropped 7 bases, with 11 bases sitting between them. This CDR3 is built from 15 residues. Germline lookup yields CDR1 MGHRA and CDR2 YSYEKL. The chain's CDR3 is CASSQGPRSNSPLHF. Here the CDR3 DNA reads TGCGCCAGCAGCCAAGGACCGAGGTCCAATTCACCCCTCCACTTT.

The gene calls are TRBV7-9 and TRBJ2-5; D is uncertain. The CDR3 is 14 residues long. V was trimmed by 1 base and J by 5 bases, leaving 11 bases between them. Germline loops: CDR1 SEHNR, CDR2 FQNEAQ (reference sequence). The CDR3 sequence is CASSLGSHQETQYF. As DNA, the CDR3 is TGTGCCAGCAGCTTAGGGTCGCATCAGGAGACCCAGTACTTC.

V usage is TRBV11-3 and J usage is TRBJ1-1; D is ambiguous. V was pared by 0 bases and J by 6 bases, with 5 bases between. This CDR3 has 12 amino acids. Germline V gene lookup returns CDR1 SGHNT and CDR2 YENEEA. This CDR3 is CASSLERAEAFF. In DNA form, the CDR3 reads TGTGCCAGCAGCTTAGAGAGGGCTGAAGCTTTCTTT.

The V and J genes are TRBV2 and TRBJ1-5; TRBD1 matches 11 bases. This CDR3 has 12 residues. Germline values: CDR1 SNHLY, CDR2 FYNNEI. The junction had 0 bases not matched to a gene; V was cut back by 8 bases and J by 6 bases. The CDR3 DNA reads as TGTGCCAGCGGGACAGGGGGTCAGCCCCAGCATTTT. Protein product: CASGTGGQPQHF.

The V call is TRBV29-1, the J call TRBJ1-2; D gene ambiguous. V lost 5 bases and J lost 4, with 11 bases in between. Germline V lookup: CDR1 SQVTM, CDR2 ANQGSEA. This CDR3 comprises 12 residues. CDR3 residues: CSVTESGYGYTF. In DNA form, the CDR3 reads TGCAGCGTTACAGAATCGGGCTATGGCTACACCTTC.

The CDR3 here is CASSVGPVLADEQFF. DNA for the CDR3: TGTGCCAGCAGCGTAGGGCCCGTGTTAGCGGATGAGCAGTTCTTC. J is TRBJ2-1 and V is TRBV9; D may be TRBD2 (6 bases). Trimming took off 0 bases at V and 8 bases at J, with 15 bases between the two ends. There are 15 residues in the CDR3. Germline V gives CDR1 SGDLS, CDR2 YYNGEE.

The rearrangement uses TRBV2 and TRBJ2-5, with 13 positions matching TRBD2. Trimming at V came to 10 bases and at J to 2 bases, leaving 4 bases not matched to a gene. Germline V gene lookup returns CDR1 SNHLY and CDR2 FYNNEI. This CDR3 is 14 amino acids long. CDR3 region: CANGLAGVQETQYF. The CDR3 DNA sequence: TGTGCCAACGGACTAGCGGGAGTTCAAGAGACCCAGTACTTC.

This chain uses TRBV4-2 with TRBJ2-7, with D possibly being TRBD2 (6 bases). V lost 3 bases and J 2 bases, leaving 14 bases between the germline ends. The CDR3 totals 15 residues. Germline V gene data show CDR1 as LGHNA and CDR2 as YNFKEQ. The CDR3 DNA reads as TGTGCCAGCAGCCACGGGGGAGTTGATGCCTACGAGCAGTACTTC. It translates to CASSHGGVDAYEQYF.

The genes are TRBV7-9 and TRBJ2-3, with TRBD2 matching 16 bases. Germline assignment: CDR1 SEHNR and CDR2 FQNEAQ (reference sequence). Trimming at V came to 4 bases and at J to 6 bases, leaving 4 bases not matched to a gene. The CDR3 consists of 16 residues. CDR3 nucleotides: TGTGCCAGCAGCTCGGGACTAGCGGGGGGGATGGATACGCAGTATTTT. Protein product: CASSSGLAGGMDTQYF.

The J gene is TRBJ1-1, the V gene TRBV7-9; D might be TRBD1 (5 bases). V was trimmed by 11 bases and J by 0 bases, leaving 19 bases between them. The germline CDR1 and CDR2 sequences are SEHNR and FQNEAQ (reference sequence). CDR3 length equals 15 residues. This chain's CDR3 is CALRGGFDLNTEAFF. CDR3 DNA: TGTGCCCTCCGGGGGGGGTTCGACTTGAACACTGAAGCTTTCTTT.

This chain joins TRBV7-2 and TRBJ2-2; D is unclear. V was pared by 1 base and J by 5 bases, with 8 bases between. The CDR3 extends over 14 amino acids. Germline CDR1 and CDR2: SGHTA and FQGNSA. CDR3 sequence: CASSLGRSTGELFF. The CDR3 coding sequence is TGTGCCAGCAGCTTAGGTCGAAGTACCGGGGAGCTGTTTTTT. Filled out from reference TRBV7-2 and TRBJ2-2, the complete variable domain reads GAGVSQSPSNKVTEKGKDVELRCDPISGHTALYWYRQSLGQGLEFLIYFQGNSAPDKSGLPSDRFSAERTGGSVSTLTIQRTQQEDSAVYLCASSLGRSTGELFFGEGSRLTVL.

The DNA for the CDR3 is TGTGCCAGTAGGAAACAGGGGGTTGACGGGGAGCTGTTTTTT. It translates to CASRKQGVDGELFF. The chain employs TRBV19 and TRBJ2-2, with 8 positions matching TRBD1. With 6 bases clipped from V and 7 bases from J, the junction kept 7 bases outside the gene matches. Germline V CDR1 and CDR2: LNHDA, SQIVND (reference sequence). The CDR3 extends over 14 amino acids.

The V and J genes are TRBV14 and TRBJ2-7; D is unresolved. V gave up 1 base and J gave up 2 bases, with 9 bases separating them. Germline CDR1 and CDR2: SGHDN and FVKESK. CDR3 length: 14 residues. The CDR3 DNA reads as TGTGCCAGCAGCCAAGTTAACAGACCCTACGAGCAGTACTTC. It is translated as CASSQVNRPYEQYF.

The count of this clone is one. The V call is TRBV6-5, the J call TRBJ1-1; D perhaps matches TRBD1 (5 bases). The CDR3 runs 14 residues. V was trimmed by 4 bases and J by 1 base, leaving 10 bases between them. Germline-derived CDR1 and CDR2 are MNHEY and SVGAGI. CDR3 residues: CASSSTVGNTEAFF. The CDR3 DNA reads TGTGCCAGCAGTTCGACAGTGGGGAACACTGAAGCTTTCTTT.

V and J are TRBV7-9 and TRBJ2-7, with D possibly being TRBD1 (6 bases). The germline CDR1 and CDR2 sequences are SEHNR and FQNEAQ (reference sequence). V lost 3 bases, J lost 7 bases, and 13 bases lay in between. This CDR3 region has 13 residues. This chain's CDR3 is CASSFTQGGEQYF. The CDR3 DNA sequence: TGTGCCAGCAGCTTCACACAGGGTGGTGAGCAGTACTTC.

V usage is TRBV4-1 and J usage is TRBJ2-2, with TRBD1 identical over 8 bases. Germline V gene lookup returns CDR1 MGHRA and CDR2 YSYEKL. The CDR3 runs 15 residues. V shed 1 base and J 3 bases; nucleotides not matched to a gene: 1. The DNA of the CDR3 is TGCGCCAGCAGCCAAGTGGACAGGGACACCGGGGAGCTGTTTTTT. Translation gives CASSQVDRDTGELFF.

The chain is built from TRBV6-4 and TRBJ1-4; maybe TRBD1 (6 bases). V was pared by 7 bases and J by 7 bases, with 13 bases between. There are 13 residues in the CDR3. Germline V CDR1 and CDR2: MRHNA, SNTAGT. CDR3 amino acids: CASKGNRVEKLFF. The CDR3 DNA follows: TGTGCCAGCAAAGGAAACAGGGTTGAAAAACTGTTTTTT.

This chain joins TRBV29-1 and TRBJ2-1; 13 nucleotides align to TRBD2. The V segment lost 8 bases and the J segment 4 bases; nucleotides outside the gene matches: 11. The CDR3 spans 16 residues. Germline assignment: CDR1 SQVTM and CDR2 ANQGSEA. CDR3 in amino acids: CSTLSGTSGIYNEQFF. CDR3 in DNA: TGCAGCACTCTCTCCGGGACTAGCGGGATATACAATGAGCAGTTCTTC.